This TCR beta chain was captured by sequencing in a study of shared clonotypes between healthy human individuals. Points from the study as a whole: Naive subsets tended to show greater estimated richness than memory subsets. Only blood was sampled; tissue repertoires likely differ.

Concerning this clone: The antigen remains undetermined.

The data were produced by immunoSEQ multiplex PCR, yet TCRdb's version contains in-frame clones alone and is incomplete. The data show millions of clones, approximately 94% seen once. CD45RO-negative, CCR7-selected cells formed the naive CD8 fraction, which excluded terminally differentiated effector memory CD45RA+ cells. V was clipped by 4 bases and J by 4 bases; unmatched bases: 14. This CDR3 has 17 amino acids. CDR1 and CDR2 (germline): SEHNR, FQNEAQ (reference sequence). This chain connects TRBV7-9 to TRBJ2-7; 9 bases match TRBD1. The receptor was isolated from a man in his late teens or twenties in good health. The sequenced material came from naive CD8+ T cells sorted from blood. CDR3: CASSSMQDRGMPYEQYF. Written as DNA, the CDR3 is TGTGCCAGCAGCTCTATGCAGGACAGGGGTATGCCTTACGAGCAGTACTTC.